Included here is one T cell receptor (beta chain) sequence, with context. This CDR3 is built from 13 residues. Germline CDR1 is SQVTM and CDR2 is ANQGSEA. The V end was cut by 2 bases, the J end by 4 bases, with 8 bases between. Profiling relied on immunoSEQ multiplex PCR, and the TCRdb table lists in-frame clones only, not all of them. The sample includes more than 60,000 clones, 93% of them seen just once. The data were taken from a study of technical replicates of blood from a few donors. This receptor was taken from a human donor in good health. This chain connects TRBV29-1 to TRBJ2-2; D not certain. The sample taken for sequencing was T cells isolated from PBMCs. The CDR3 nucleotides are TGCAGCGTTGAATCCGGGTTCACCGGGGAGCTGTTTTTT. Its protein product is CSVESGFTGELFF.